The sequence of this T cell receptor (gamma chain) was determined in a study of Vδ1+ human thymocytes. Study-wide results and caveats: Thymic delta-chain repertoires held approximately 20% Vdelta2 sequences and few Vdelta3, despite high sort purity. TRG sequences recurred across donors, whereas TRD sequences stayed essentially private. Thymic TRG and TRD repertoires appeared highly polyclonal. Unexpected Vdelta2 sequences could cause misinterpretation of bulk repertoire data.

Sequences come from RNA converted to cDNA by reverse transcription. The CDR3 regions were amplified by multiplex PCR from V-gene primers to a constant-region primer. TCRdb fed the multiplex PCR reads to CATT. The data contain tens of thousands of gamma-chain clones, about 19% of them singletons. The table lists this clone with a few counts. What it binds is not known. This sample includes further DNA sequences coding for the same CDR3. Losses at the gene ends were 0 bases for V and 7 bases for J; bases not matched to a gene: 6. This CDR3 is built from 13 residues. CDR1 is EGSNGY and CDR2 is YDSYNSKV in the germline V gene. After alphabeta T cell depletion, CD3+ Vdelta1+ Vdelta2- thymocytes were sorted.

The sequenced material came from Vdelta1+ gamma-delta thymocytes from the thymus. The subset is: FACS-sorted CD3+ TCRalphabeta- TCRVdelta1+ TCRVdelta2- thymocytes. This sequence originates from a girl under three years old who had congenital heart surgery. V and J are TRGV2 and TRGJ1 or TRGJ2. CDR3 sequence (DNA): TGTGCCACCTGGGACGGGCCACGGTATAAGAAACTCTTT. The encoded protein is CATWDGPRYKKLF.